This TCR beta chain appears in the sequencing data of a study of T cells expressing NK-cell markers. About the research overall: In sorted CD3+CD56+NKG2C+, CD3+CD56+NKG2C- and CD3+CD56-NKG2C+ T cells, TCR beta repertoires were obtained.

The CDR3 is 17 amino acids. CDR1 and CDR2 (germline): SGDLS, YYNGEE. Study-wide points: Among CD8+ T cells from about six donors, dominant NKG2C+ clonotypes accounted for roughly 1.0-7.0%.

A word on this clonotype: The target antigen is unknown.

5'RACE template switching with UMIs produced the TCR beta cDNA. TCRdb derives one entry per CDR3 protein from the 5' RACE reads, leaving out DNA. Its listing shows 500,000 or so distinct CDR3 sequences. What was sequenced was blood T cells: a sorted CD56 or NKG2C T cell subset, CD4+ or CD8+ T cells, or bulk PBMC T cells (not recorded which). This clonotype was sampled from a man aged 18 to 30 in good health. V usage is TRBV9 and J usage is TRBJ2-6; the TCRdb D gene call, TRBD1, has no DNA to confirm it. The CDR3 loop is CASSVWDSHSGANVLTF.